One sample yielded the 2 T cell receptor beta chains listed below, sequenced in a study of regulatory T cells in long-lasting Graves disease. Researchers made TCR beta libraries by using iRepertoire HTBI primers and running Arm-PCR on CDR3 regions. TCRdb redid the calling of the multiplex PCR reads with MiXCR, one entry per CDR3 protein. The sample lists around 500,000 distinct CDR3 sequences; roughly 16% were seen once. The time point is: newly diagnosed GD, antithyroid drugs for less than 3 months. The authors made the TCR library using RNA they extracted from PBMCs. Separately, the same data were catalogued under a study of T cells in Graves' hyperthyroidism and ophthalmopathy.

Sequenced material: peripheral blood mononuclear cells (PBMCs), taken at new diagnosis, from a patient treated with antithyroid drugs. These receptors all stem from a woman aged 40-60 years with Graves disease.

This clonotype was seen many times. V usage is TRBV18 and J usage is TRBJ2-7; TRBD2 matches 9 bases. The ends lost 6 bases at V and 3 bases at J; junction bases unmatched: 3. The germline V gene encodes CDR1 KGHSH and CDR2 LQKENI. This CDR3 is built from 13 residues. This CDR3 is CASSSAGGYEQYF. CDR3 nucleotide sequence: TGTGCCAGCTCGTCAGCGGGGGGCTACGAGCAGTACTTC.

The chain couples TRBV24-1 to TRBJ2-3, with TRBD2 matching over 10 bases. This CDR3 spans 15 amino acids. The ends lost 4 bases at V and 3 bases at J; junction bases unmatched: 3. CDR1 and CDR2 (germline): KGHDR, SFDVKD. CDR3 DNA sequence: TGTGCCACCAGTGACCTGGGACTAGCGACAGATACGCAGTATTTT. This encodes CATSDLGLATDTQYF.